A selection of T cell receptor beta chains follows, all from one sample in a study of T cells in tuberculosis. Profiled with immunoSEQ multiplex PCR; TCRdb holds only in-frame clones, not every one. Of under 35,000 clones in the sample, around 90% were seen once. This specimen consisted of PBMCs, obtained at tuberculosis diagnosis. Receptors originate from an adult with tuberculosis. Some clones in this sample may be carry-over from other donors' samples. The CDR3 runs from the conserved cysteine through the conserved F or W. A D gene is named only where the DNA matches it firmly. Clone size is stated in some rows and not others, as once, few, many or a class when expanded.

TRBV9	16	TRBJ2-3	TRBD2	.	TGTGCCAGCAGCACCCGAGCGGGGGGGAGCACAGATACGCAGTATTTT	CASSTRAGGSTDTQYF
TRBV6-6	13	TRBJ2-6	.	.	TGTGCCAGCAGTACTTCTGGGGCCAACGTCCTGACTTTC	CASSTSGANVLTF
TRBV6-6	14	TRBJ2-2	TRBD1	.	TGTGCCAGCAGGCCCGCAGGGGGCACCGGGGAGCTGTTTTTT	CASRPAGGTGELFF
TRBV27	16	TRBJ1-6	.	.	TGTGCCAGCAGTTTATCCCGGACAGCCTCTAATTCACCCCTCCACTTT	CASSLSRTASNSPLHF
TRBV5-1	15	TRBJ1-1	TRBD1	once	TGCGCCAGCAGCCAAGGGGACAGATGGGGCACTGAAGCTTTCTTT	CASSQGDRWGTEAFF
TRBV5-1	12	TRBJ1-2	.	few	TGCGCCAGCAGCCCCGAAGGGGGTGGCTACACCTTC	CASSPEGGGYTF
TRBV9	17	TRBJ1-2	TRBD1	.	TGTGCCAGCAGTAAACAATCCACAGGGGGCGACGGCTATGGCTACACCTTC	CASSKQSTGGDGYGYTF
TRBV9	14	TRBJ1-2	TRBD1	.	TGTGCCAGCAGCCCGGGACAGGGGGCTGACGGCTACACCTTC	CASSPGQGADGYTF
TRBV7-9	13	TRBJ2-1	.	.	TGTGCCAGTGAGGTACAGGGCGACAATGAGCAGTTCTTC	CASEVQGDNEQFF
TRBV2	15	TRBJ1-6	.	.	TGTGCCAGCAGTGAAAGGGGCTCCTATAATTCACCCCTCCACTTT	CASSERGSYNSPLHF
TRBV7-8	14	TRBJ1-2	TRBD1	.	TGTGCCAGCAGCCTAACAGGGGGGAACTATGGCTACACCTTC	CASSLTGGNYGYTF
TRBV18	18	TRBJ1-3	.	.	TGTGCCAGCTCACCGTATGACCGTGGAGGAGTCTCTGGAAACACCATATATTTT	CASSPYDRGGVSGNTIYF